The 20 T cell receptor beta chains below come from one sample, sequenced in a study of PD-1 blockade in classical Hodgkin lymphoma. Repertoires were generated with immunoSEQ multiplex PCR, while TCRdb's copy carries only in-frame clones and drops some. The sample has about 40,000 clones, over 55% seen once; the top ten hold 2.5% to 3.5%. There was relapse after autologous stem cell transplantation in every patient, and there was variation in brentuximab vedotin exposure. The sequencing here drew on peripheral blood mononuclear cells (PBMCs), taken at baseline. These receptors were taken from a human donor with classical Hodgkin lymphoma.

The chain has TRBV4-3 and TRBJ2-5; TRBD1 agrees at 10 bases. Unmatched junction bases numbered 11, after V lost 5 bases and J lost 2 bases. The CDR3 runs 17 residues. The germline gives CDR1 LGHNA, CDR2 YSLEER. This CDR3 is CASSDHPPGQGQETQYF. CDR3 in DNA: TGCGCCAGCAGCGACCACCCACCGGGACAGGGGCAAGAGACCCAGTACTTC.

The gene calls are TRBV29-1 and TRBJ2-1; D not resolved. The CDR3 extends over 13 amino acids. CDR1 SQVTM and CDR2 ANQGSEA come from the germline V gene. V was cut by 0 bases and J by 5 bases, with 8 bases left in between. The CDR3 region is CSVEDWADNEQFF. In nucleotides, the CDR3 is TGCAGCGTTGAAGATTGGGCGGACAATGAGCAGTTCTTC.

As to this clone: The junction and the germline gene differ at one end; a read error may be behind it. This chain uses TRBV10-3 with TRBJ2-7, with 7 bases lining up with TRBD1. CDR3 length: 14 residues. Germline-derived CDR1 and CDR2 are ENHRY and SYGVKD. CDR3: CAIILGDSLYQQYF. DNA of the CDR3: TGTGCCATCATCTTGGGGGACAGCCTCTACCAGCAGTACTTC.

This chain links TRBV5-5 with TRBJ1-2, with 7 bases lining up with TRBD1. J lost 3 bases, V lost 1 base, and 6 bases had no gene match. From germline, CDR1 is SGHKS and CDR2 YYEKEE (reference sequence). The CDR3 runs to 15 residues. The CDR3 loop is CASSLTGQEYYGYTF. CDR3 in DNA: TGTGCCAGCAGCTTGACAGGACAGGAGTACTATGGCTACACCTTC.

The V and J genes are TRBV6-1 and TRBJ1-5; weak D call: TRBD1 (5 bases). CDR3 size: 15 residues. Deletions cut 7 bases from V and 9 bases from J, with 22 bases between. Germline CDR1 reads MNHNS; CDR2 reads SASEGT. The CDR3 reads CASTAEVGQGRPQHF. DNA for the CDR3: TGTGCCAGCACCGCGGAAGTGGGCCAGGGTAGGCCCCAGCATTTT.

V is TRBV5-6 and J is TRBJ2-7; D possibly corresponds to TRBD1 (6 bases). Trimming stripped 4 bases from V and 0 bases from J, with 11 bases between. Germline V gene data show CDR1 as SGHDT and CDR2 as YYEEEE. The CDR3 runs to 14 residues. For the CDR3, the DNA is TGTGCCAGCAGCCCCCGGGACAACTCCTACGAGCAGTACTTC. Its translation is CASSPRDNSYEQYF. The whole variable domain, filled in from reference TRBV5-6 and TRBJ2-7, reads DAGVTQSPTHLIKTRGQQVTLRCSPKSGHDTVSWYQQALGQGPQFIFQYYEEEERQRGNFPDRFSGHQFPNYSSELNVNALLLGDSALYLCASSPRDNSYEQYFGPGTRLTVT.

This chain connects TRBV2 to TRBJ2-1, with 9 bases matching TRBD2. The germline V gene encodes CDR1 SNHLY and CDR2 FYNNEI. CDR3 length equals 14 residues. V shed 9 bases, J shed 4 bases, and the junction held 7 bases outside the gene matches. The CDR3 coding sequence is TGTGCCAGGACGACTAGCGGCAATTACAATGAGCAGTTCTTC. This sequence encodes CARTTSGNYNEQFF.

The chain joins TRBV30 to TRBJ1-6; maybe TRBD1 (6 bases). The CDR3 sequence is 15 residues long. Germline CDR1 GTSNPN, CDR2 SVGIG (reference sequence). V lost 2 bases and J lost 2, with 10 bases in between. CDR3 coding DNA: TGTGCCTGGAGTCCCCGGACAGCCTATAATTCACCCCTCCACTTT. Translating it yields CAWSPRTAYNSPLHF.

The gene calls are TRBV11-2 and TRBJ2-3; the D call may be TRBD1 or TRBD2 (6 bases each). Trimming took off 1 base at V and 2 bases at J, with 16 bases between the two ends. This CDR3 region has 17 residues. CDR1 is SGHAT and CDR2 is FQNNGV in the germline V gene. CDR3 sequence: CASSLVAPGAVTDTQYF. Written as DNA, the CDR3 is TGTGCCAGCAGCTTAGTCGCCCCGGGGGCTGTCACAGATACGCAGTATTTT.

J is TRBJ1-1 and V is TRBV28, with D possibly matching TRBD1 (6 bases). Trimming pared 6 bases from V and 5 bases from J, leaving 16 bases between. This CDR3 contains 14 residues. Per the germline V gene, CDR1 is MDHEN and CDR2 is SYDVKM. The CDR3 reads CASRTGQGYTEAFF. In nucleotides, the CDR3 is TGTGCCAGCAGGACAGGCCAAGGCTATACTGAAGCTTTCTTT.

J is TRBJ2-1 and V is TRBV11-1; 11 bases align to TRBD2. V gave up 3 bases and J gave up 7 bases; unmatched junction bases: 11. Germline loops: CDR1 SGHAT, CDR2 FQDESV (reference sequence). The CDR3 is 17 amino acids. The CDR3 is CASSLKKGTSGSNEQFF. The CDR3, as DNA: TGTGCCAGCAGCTTGAAGAAGGGAACTAGCGGGAGTAATGAGCAGTTCTTC.

J is TRBJ2-2 and V is TRBV7-2, with TRBD2 matching over 7 bases. Germline loops: CDR1 SGHTA, CDR2 FQGNSA. V lost 0 bases to trimming and J lost 6 bases; unmatched junction nucleotides: 4. The CDR3 contains 15 residues. The CDR3 nucleotides are TGTGCCAGCAGCTTAGCGGCGACTAGCTCCGGGGAGCTGTTTTTT. As protein: CASSLAATSSGELFF.

The chain combines TRBV29-1 with TRBJ2-7; TRBD1 might be the D (5 bases). This CDR3 comprises 15 residues. With 4 bases removed from V and 2 bases from J, the gap between germline ends came to 18 bases. Per germline, CDR1 SQVTM and CDR2 ANQGSEA. The chain's CDR3 is CSVVQGGSGAYEQYF. The CDR3 bases are TGCAGCGTTGTCCAGGGTGGTTCAGGAGCCTACGAGCAGTACTTC.

This chain uses TRBV7-6 with TRBJ2-5; the D gene is possibly TRBD2 (5 bases). CDR1 and CDR2 from the germline V gene are SGHVS and FNYEAQ. CDR3 length: 14 amino acids. V lost 5 bases and J lost 9, with 19 bases in between. The CDR3 nucleotides are TGTGCCAGCAGCCACCGGTGGAGTTCGAGGGCCCAGTACTTC. Its protein is CASSHRWSSRAQYF.

This clone was detected ten times or more. The J gene is TRBJ1-4, the V gene TRBV27, with D unclear. This CDR3 comprises 13 residues. Germline loops: CDR1 MNHEY, CDR2 SMNVEV (reference sequence). Trimming left V 5 bases short and J 0 bases short, with 4 bases between. The chain's CDR3 is CASSRATNEKLFF. CDR3 nucleotides: TGTGCCAGCAGTCGGGCAACTAATGAAAAACTGTTTTTT.

The rearrangement joins TRBV28 to TRBJ1-1, with D uncertain. Germline V gene sequence: CDR1 MDHEN, CDR2 SYDVKM. This CDR3 is 13 amino acids long. Trimming took 3 bases from V and 4 from J, leaving 9 bases between them. CDR3 region: CASSLPHTTEAFF. CDR3 DNA sequence: TGTGCCAGCAGTTTGCCCCACACCACTGAAGCTTTCTTT.

The chain couples TRBV7-9 to TRBJ1-2, with 7 bases aligning to TRBD1. This CDR3 contains 14 residues. Germline trimming cut 2 bases from V and 7 bases from J; bases unmatched to any gene: 7. CDR1 and CDR2 (germline): SEHNR, FQNEAQ (reference sequence). CDR3 sequence reads: CASSLITGEVGYTF. CDR3 nucleotides: TGTGCCAGCAGCTTAATAACAGGGGAAGTTGGCTACACCTTC.

The chain carries TRBV30 and TRBJ1-4; perhaps TRBD1 as D (5 bases). The V end lost 8 bases, the J end lost 7 bases, and 20 bases lay between the germline ends. The germline V gene encodes CDR1 GTSNPN and CDR2 SVGIG (reference sequence). CDR3 length equals 14 residues. CDR3 DNA: TGTGCCGGGGGAGGAGGAGGAGGATTTGAAAAACTGTTTTTT. Amino acid sequence: CAGGGGGGFEKLFF.

The chain employs TRBV9 and TRBJ2-2; a possible D gene is TRBD2 (5 bases). V lost 3 bases to trimming and J lost 4 bases, with 16 bases between them. Germline values: CDR1 SGDLS, CDR2 YYNGEE. This CDR3 spans 16 amino acids. CDR3: CASSGWEAEFTGELFF. In DNA form, the CDR3 reads TGTGCCAGCAGCGGATGGGAAGCGGAGTTCACCGGGGAGCTGTTTTTT.

This sequence joins TRBV4-2 and TRBJ2-1, with TRBD1 matching 8 bases. This CDR3 comprises 15 residues. Germline values: CDR1 LGHNA, CDR2 YNFKEQ. Trimming cost V 0 bases and J 15 bases; bases outside gene matches: 13. Written as DNA, the CDR3 is TGTGCCAGCAGCCAAGATCTAATGGGACAGGTGAATGGGTTCTTC. Its translation is CASSQDLMGQVNGFF.